This TCR beta chain was documented in a study of blood T cell repertoires in COVID-19. The V end was cut by 1 base, the J end by 1 base, with 14 bases between. The CDR3 consists of 17 residues. Germline CDR1 reads WSHSY; CDR2 reads SAAADI. Authors' analysis steps: Amplified reference gene primers provided the basis for estimating nucleated cell counts. Data came from immunoSEQ multiplex PCR; TCRdb stores just in-frame clones and leaves some out. The DNA was the basis for D and trimming; V, J and clone size are from that table. The table has approximately 230,000 clones, about nine tenths seen once. The study counted Cohort 3 donors as recovered given two negative PCRs, clearance, or symptom resolution.

The clonotype was recovered from a man in his forties who had recovered from COVID-19. This chain links TRBV10-2 with TRBJ2-4; D possibly corresponds to TRBD2 (6 bases). The sequencing sample was made of PBMCs or T cells enriched from blood (not recorded which). The DNA of the CDR3 is TGCGCCAGCAGTGAGTACGGAGGGGCGTGGGCCAAAAACATTCAGTACTTC. It translates to CASSEYGGAWAKNIQYF.